One and the same sample provided the 29 T cell receptor beta chains below, sequenced in a study of neoadjuvant nivolumab and ipilimumab in lung cancer. Only in-frame clones appear in the TCRdb table, and some are missing; sequencing was by immunoSEQ multiplex PCR. The repertoire holds about 23,000 clones, with roughly 85% as singletons. The sequencing here drew on peripheral blood, taken before neoadjuvant nivolumab, alone or with ipilimumab. Receptor source: an adult with non-small cell lung cancer.

This chain joins TRBV4-1 and TRBJ1-1; D not resolved. V was shortened by 2 bases and J by 1 base, with 11 bases between the two germline ends. CDR1 and CDR2 (germline): MGHRA, YSYEKL. The CDR3 totals 15 residues. The CDR3 DNA sequence: TGCGCCAGCAGCCAACCCTGGACGGAGAACACTGAAGCTTTCTTT. Amino acids: CASSQPWTENTEAFF.

The genes are TRBV5-1 and TRBJ2-5; 8 nucleotides match TRBD2. The CDR3 has 15 residues. Germline CDR1 reads SGHRS; CDR2 reads YFSETQ. V was clipped by 3 bases and J by 2 bases; unmatched bases: 6. The CDR3 sequence is CASSSGSGNQETQYF. DNA of the CDR3: TGCGCCAGCAGCTCCGGTAGCGGGAATCAAGAGACCCAGTACTTC.

This clone has only a few counts. The CDR3 sequence is CASSVDRNYGYTF. DNA of the CDR3: TGTGCCAGCAGTGTGGACAGGAATTATGGCTACACCTTC. J is TRBJ1-2 and V is TRBV27, with 7 bases lining up with TRBD1. The CDR3 loop spans 13 amino acids. V trimming: 5 bases; J trimming: 5 bases; junction bases outside the gene matches: 5. The germline V gene has CDR1 MNHEY and CDR2 SMNVEV (reference sequence).

This rearrangement joins TRBV4-3 to TRBJ1-2, with 9 nucleotides matching TRBD1. The V gene end was trimmed by 3 bases and the J gene end by 3 bases; junction bases not matched to a gene: 2. CDR3 size: 14 residues. The germline CDR1 and CDR2 sequences are LGHNA and YSLEER. The CDR3 nucleotides read TGCGCCAGCAGCCATCGGACAGGGGACTATGGCTACACCTTC. Translation gives CASSHRTGDYGYTF.

The gene calls are TRBV5-4 and TRBJ2-3; D uncertain. The CDR3 runs to 11 residues. Per germline, CDR1 SGHNT and CDR2 YYREEE (reference sequence). V was pared by 5 bases and J by 3 bases, with 4 bases between. Here the CDR3 DNA reads TGTGCCAGCAGTTATACAGATACGCAGTATTTT. Protein: CASSYTDTQYF.

The genes are TRBV30 and TRBJ1-1; maybe TRBD1 (5 bases). This CDR3 comprises 14 residues. In germline, CDR1 is GTSNPN, CDR2 SVGIG (reference sequence). Between the trimmed V and J ends, which lost 4 bases and 6 bases, there was a span of 18 bases. The CDR3 here is CAWNGGTYLPEAFF. The CDR3 coding sequence is TGTGCCTGGAACGGAGGGACTTATTTACCTGAAGCTTTCTTT.

The chain links TRBV5-1 to TRBJ2-2; D gene ambiguous. With 0 bases removed from V and 6 bases from J, the gap between germline ends came to 15 bases. The germline V gene encodes CDR1 SGHRS and CDR2 YFSETQ. The CDR3 is 16 residues long. The CDR3 sequence is CASSLVTGIDPGELFF. The CDR3 nucleotides read TGCGCCAGCAGCTTGGTTACTGGGATAGACCCCGGGGAGCTGTTTTTT.

The chain carries TRBV18 and TRBJ2-7; 7 bases map to TRBD1. The V gene's germline CDR1 is KGHSH and CDR2 LQKENI. The CDR3 contains 14 residues. The ends lost 3 bases at V and 4 bases at J; junction bases unmatched: 6. For the CDR3, the DNA is TGTGCCAGCTCACCGCCGGGACAGCTGTACGAGCAGTACTTC. The encoded protein is CASSPPGQLYEQYF.

This rearrangement joins TRBV5-1 to TRBJ2-5, with TRBD1 matching over 9 bases. CDR1 SGHRS and CDR2 YFSETQ come from the germline V gene. The CDR3 has 14 amino acids. The trim removed 4 bases at V and 5 bases at J, leaving 6 bases unmatched. CDR3 sequence: CASSEPGQGETQYF. CDR3 coding DNA: TGCGCCAGCAGCGAACCGGGACAGGGCGAGACCCAGTACTTC.

The chain employs TRBV28 and TRBJ1-3, with TRBD1 as a possible D gene (6 bases). Between the trimmed V and J ends, which lost 3 bases and 2 bases, there was a span of 11 bases. Per the germline V gene, CDR1 is MDHEN and CDR2 is SYDVKM. The CDR3 is 15 amino acids. The CDR3: CASSFVRGTGNTIYF. The CDR3, as DNA: TGTGCCAGCAGTTTCGTCAGGGGTACTGGAAACACCATATATTTT.

This clone showed up just a few times. The genes are TRBV2 and TRBJ2-1; 7 bases are a match to TRBD1. This CDR3 spans 13 amino acids. The V and J ends lost 7 bases and 9 bases, in that order; junction bases with no gene match: 9. Germline V gene lookup returns CDR1 SNHLY and CDR2 FYNNEI. The CDR3 DNA sequence: TGTGCCAGCACCTGGACAGGATCCCTTGAGCAGTTCTTC. This translates into CASTWTGSLEQFF.

Written as DNA, the CDR3 is TGTGCCAGCAGCGCATGGGGGACTAGCGTGCACGAGCAGTACTTC. It codes for CASSAWGTSVHEQYF. The chain couples TRBV9 to TRBJ2-7; 10 bases match TRBD2. Trimming removed 3 bases from V and 5 bases from J; junction bases left unmatched: 8. The CDR3 loop spans 15 amino acids. CDR1 SGDLS and CDR2 YYNGEE come from the germline V gene. Complete variable domain (other parts from reference TRBV9 and TRBJ2-7): DSGVTQTPKHLITATGQRVTLRCSPRSGDLSVYWYQQSLDQGLQFLIQYYNGEERAKGNILERFSAQQFPDLHSELNLSSLELGDSALYFCASSAWGTSVHEQYFGPGTRLTVT.

The J gene is TRBJ2-3, the V gene TRBV29-1; D may be TRBD1 (6 bases). The CDR3 totals 14 residues. The germline V gene has CDR1 SQVTM and CDR2 ANQGSEA. Between the trimmed V and J ends, which lost 8 bases and 1 base, there was a span of 16 bases. The CDR3 protein is CSSTGGQGTDTQYF. CDR3 in DNA: TGCAGCTCTACTGGGGGCCAGGGCACAGATACGCAGTATTTT.

This clone has more than one count but fewer than ten. The chain recombines TRBV5-4 with TRBJ1-2; 9 bases agree with TRBD1. The CDR3 has 14 residues. Germline V lookup: CDR1 SGHNT, CDR2 YYREEE (reference sequence). With V trimmed by 4 bases and J by 7 bases, 8 bases remained unmatched. The CDR3 reads CASSPGQGAGGYTF. The CDR3 DNA reads TGTGCCAGCAGCCCGGGACAGGGAGCAGGTGGCTACACCTTC.

This sequence joins TRBV28 and TRBJ2-7; D possibly corresponds to TRBD1 (5 bases). The CDR3 loop spans 14 amino acids. Trimming left V 9 bases short and J 4 bases short, with 19 bases between. CDR1 MDHEN and CDR2 SYDVKM come from the germline V gene. The CDR3 protein is CASSRQGYFYEQYF. Here the CDR3 DNA reads TGTGCCAGTTCAAGGCAGGGATACTTTTACGAGCAGTACTTC.

The chain employs TRBV5-4 and TRBJ2-5; TRBD1 matches at 8 bases. Looked up from germline, CDR1 is SGHNT and CDR2 is YYREEE (reference sequence). The CDR3 spans 15 residues. Trimming took 3 bases from V and 0 from J; bases not matched to a gene: 4. Here the CDR3 DNA reads TGTGCCAGCAGCTCCGGGACAGGCGACCAAGAGACCCAGTACTTC. Residues: CASSSGTGDQETQYF.

The gene calls are TRBV6-1 and TRBJ2-7, with D unresolved. Germline-derived CDR1 and CDR2 are MNHNS and SASEGT. With 2 bases removed from V and 7 bases from J, the gap between germline ends came to 12 bases. The CDR3 totals 13 residues. The CDR3 sequence: CASSELQLKEQYF. The CDR3 nucleotides read TGTGCCAGCAGTGAATTACAGTTGAAAGAGCAGTACTTC.

The chain employs TRBV6-4 and TRBJ2-5, with TRBD2 identical over 11 bases. Germline V gives CDR1 MRHNA, CDR2 SNTAGT. V dropped 3 bases and J dropped 5; count of bases not matched to a gene: 5. The CDR3 length is 15 residues. CDR3 sequence: CASSEVPSGRETQYF. The DNA for the CDR3 is TGTGCCAGCAGTGAAGTCCCTAGCGGGAGGGAGACCCAGTACTTC.

The chain combines TRBV11-2 with TRBJ1-1; D remains unclear. Trimming removed 5 bases from V and 2 bases from J, with 15 bases in between. Germline assignment: CDR1 SGHAT and CDR2 FQNNGV. The CDR3 totals 15 residues. The CDR3 protein is CASSPTFGGNTEAFF. The CDR3 DNA follows: TGTGCCAGCAGCCCGACCTTCGGCGGTAACACTGAAGCTTTCTTT. Drawing the rest from reference TRBV11-2 and TRBJ1-1, the complete variable domain is EAGVAQSPRYKIIEKRQSVAFWCNPISGHATLYWYQQILGQGPKLLIQFQNNGVVDDSQLPKDRFSAERLKGVDSTLKIQPAKLEDSAVYLCASSPTFGGNTEAFFGQGTRLTVV.

The gene calls are TRBV19 and TRBJ1-5; D might be TRBD1 (5 bases). The CDR3 has 14 amino acids. V gave up 8 bases and J gave up 6 bases, with 17 bases separating them. Germline-derived CDR1 and CDR2 are LNHDA and SQIVND (reference sequence). The CDR3 coding sequence is TGTGCCAGTGCGGCCCCAGGGATGATTCAGCCCCAGCATTTT. Translated: CASAAPGMIQPQHF.

The sample holds one count of this clone. The chain has TRBV7-2 and TRBJ1-3; TRBD1 might be the D (5 bases). Germline values: CDR1 SGHTA, CDR2 FQGNSA. V lost 5 bases to trimming and J lost 3 bases, with 8 bases between them. CDR3 length: 13 residues. CDR3 loop: CASSPQGGNTIYF. CDR3 in DNA: TGTGCCAGCAGCCCCCAGGGTGGAAACACCATATATTTT.

The rearrangement uses TRBV5-5 and TRBJ1-3; no firm D call. Germline V lookup: CDR1 SGHKS, CDR2 YYEKEE (reference sequence). Trimming stripped 1 base from V and 2 bases from J, with 10 bases between. The CDR3 is 15 residues long. Here the CDR3 reads CASSLLRGAGNTIYF. CDR3 nucleotides: TGTGCCAGCAGCTTGCTCCGGGGAGCTGGAAACACCATATATTTT.

The chain links TRBV11-1 to TRBJ2-5, with 8 bases lining up with TRBD1. V was pared by 5 bases and J by 2 bases, with 1 base of the junction left unmatched. There are 13 residues in the CDR3. Looked up from germline, CDR1 is SGHAT and CDR2 is FQDESV (reference sequence). This chain's CDR3 is CASSRTGQETQYF. DNA for the CDR3: TGTGCCAGCAGCAGGACAGGGCAAGAGACCCAGTACTTC.

The J gene is TRBJ1-1, the V gene TRBV5-6; no reliable D call. The germline CDR1 and CDR2 sequences are SGHDT and YYEEEE. The CDR3 length is 14 residues. The V end lost 0 bases, the J end lost 1 base, and 7 bases lay between the germline ends. This CDR3 reads CASSLADSNTEAFF. In nucleotides, the CDR3 is TGTGCCAGCAGCTTGGCAGATTCGAACACTGAAGCTTTCTTT.

The chain joins TRBV29-1 to TRBJ1-1; perhaps TRBD1 as D (5 bases). CDR3 size: 13 residues. V shed 5 bases and J shed 2 bases, with 12 bases lying between them. Germline loops: CDR1 SQVTM, CDR2 ANQGSEA. This CDR3 reads CSVKGTLNTEAFF. CDR3 bases: TGCAGCGTTAAGGGGACGCTCAACACTGAAGCTTTCTTT.

The rearrangement joins TRBV5-4 to TRBJ1-2; D gene ambiguous. The V end lost 2 bases, the J end lost 3 bases, and 8 bases lay between the germline ends. CDR1 is SGHNT and CDR2 is YYREEE in the germline V gene (reference sequence). The CDR3 contains 13 residues. CDR3 region: CASSFQEYYGYTF. For the CDR3, the DNA is TGTGCCAGCAGCTTTCAGGAGTACTATGGCTACACCTTC.

This clone showed up just once. The chain joins TRBV4-2 to TRBJ1-1; D not resolved. This CDR3 is built from 13 residues. The germline CDR1 and CDR2 sequences are LGHNA and YNFKEQ. V gave up 1 base and J gave up 4 bases, with 7 bases separating them. CDR3 coding DNA: TGTGCCAGCAGCCAAGGTGTCGCCACTGAAGCTTTCTTT. Residues: CASSQGVATEAFF.

This rearrangement joins TRBV7-2 to TRBJ1-2, with 9 nucleotides matching TRBD1. The V segment lost 1 base and the J segment 4 bases; nucleotides outside the gene matches: 4. CDR1 is SGHTA, CDR2 FQGNSA, per germline. This CDR3 is 15 amino acids long. Here the CDR3 reads CASSLGPGQGYGYTF. CDR3 in DNA: TGTGCCAGCAGCTTAGGCCCGGGACAGGGCTATGGCTACACCTTC.

The chain joins TRBV19 to TRBJ2-3; D gene uncertain. V was cut by 5 bases and J by 1 base, with 7 bases left in between. Germline V CDR1 and CDR2: LNHDA, SQIVND (reference sequence). The CDR3 runs to 13 residues. The CDR3 protein is CASSLSGTDTQYF. The DNA for the CDR3 is TGTGCCAGTAGTCTGTCGGGCACAGATACGCAGTATTTT.